Presented here are 5 T cell receptor beta chains from one specimen sequenced in a study of shared clonotypes between healthy human individuals. Sequencing used immunoSEQ multiplex PCR; TCRdb keeps in-frame clones, though not all of them. The sample shows more than 2,000,000 clones, approximately 94% of them seen only once. The sequenced material came from naive CD4+ T cells sorted from blood. The sample's subset: CD45RA+ positively selected. The origin of the receptors is a man aged 18 to 29 in good health.

V is TRBV6-1 and J is TRBJ1-4, with a weak D call TRBD1 (6 bases). V dropped 6 bases and J dropped 3 bases, with 11 bases sitting between them. The CDR3 covers 14 residues. Germline values: CDR1 MNHNS, CDR2 SASEGT. For the CDR3, the DNA is TGTGCCAGCAGCGACAGGATGTCTAATGAAAAACTGTTTTTT. Its protein is CASSDRMSNEKLFF.

Concerning this clone itself: This specimen includes other DNA sequences encoding the same CDR3. This chain links TRBV18 with TRBJ2-2, with a possible D match to TRBD1 (5 bases). The CDR3 covers 15 residues. V was cut by 4 bases and J by 0 bases, with 9 bases left in between. Germline CDR1 KGHSH, CDR2 LQKENI. CDR3 DNA: TGTGCCAGCTCACTTGGGGCCACGAACACCGGGGAGCTGTTTTTT. Amino acid sequence: CASSLGATNTGELFF.

To note about this clone: Other DNA sequences in this specimen translate into the identical CDR3. This chain connects TRBV18 to TRBJ1-5, with 10 bases that match TRBD1. The CDR3 sequence is 15 residues long. J was trimmed by 2 bases and V by 2 bases; bases with no gene match: 0. Germline CDR1 is KGHSH and CDR2 is LQKENI. CDR3 region: CASSPGTGGNQPQHF. CDR3 bases: TGTGCCAGCTCACCAGGGACAGGGGGCAATCAGCCCCAGCATTTT.

The rearrangement uses TRBV4-1 and TRBJ1-1; D unclear. There are 15 residues in the CDR3. CDR1 and CDR2 (germline): MGHRA, YSYEKL. Trimming shortened V by 1 base and J by 0 bases, and 9 bases separated the two germline ends. This CDR3 is CASSQASRMNTEAFF. The DNA of the CDR3 is TGCGCCAGCAGCCAAGCAAGCAGGATGAACACTGAAGCTTTCTTT.

This chain connects TRBV9 to TRBJ2-1, with D possibly TRBD2 on 5 matching bases. The CDR3 sequence is 16 residues long. With 4 bases removed from V and 3 bases from J, the gap between germline ends came to 17 bases. The germline gives CDR1 SGDLS, CDR2 YYNGEE. The CDR3 sequence: CASSSLMDWSYNEQFF. In DNA form, the CDR3 reads TGTGCCAGCAGCTCCCTCATGGACTGGAGCTACAATGAGCAGTTCTTC.